The 30 T cell receptor beta chains below were found in one sample sequenced in a study of human T cells and chemical hapten exposure. The time point denotes: patch test 2, 6 weeks after DPC sensitization. Treatment indicated: therapeutic diphenylcyclopropenone sensitization with weekly scalp DPC. A single record per CDR3 protein comes from TCRdb applying MiXCR to the RACE reads. This table holds about 78,000 distinct CDR3 sequences, around 7.9% found once. The source material was whole blood, sampled in connection with sensitization to the hapten diphenylcyclopropenone (DPC). The receptors were sampled from a woman aged 50 to 65 with alopecia areata. Some clones in this sample may be carry-over from other donors' samples.

Ten or more counts support this clonotype. The CDR3 region has the DNA TGTGCCAGCACCCAAAGGCAGAATGAAAAACTGTTTTTT. Protein: CASTQRQNEKLFF. The chain recombines TRBV6-6 with TRBJ1-4; D not certain. The length of the CDR3 is 13 residues. The germline V gene encodes CDR1 MNHNY and CDR2 SVGAGI (reference sequence). Trimming cost V 7 bases and J 5 bases, with 11 bases left between them.

This clonotype has a handful of counts. The chain combines TRBV5-1 with TRBJ2-5, with 10 bases fitting TRBD2. Trimming took 4 bases from V and 2 from J; bases not matched to a gene: 14. The CDR3 has 18 residues. The germline V gene encodes CDR1 SGHRS and CDR2 YFSETQ. The CDR3 region is CASSPMTSGPLGQETQYF. CDR3 nucleotide sequence: TGCGCCAGCAGCCCGATGACTAGCGGGCCCCTGGGGCAAGAGACCCAGTACTTC.

This clonotype was recorded at least ten times. The chain's CDR3 is CASSLGPREQFF. In nucleotides, the CDR3 is TGTGCCAGCAGCTTAGGACCAAGGGAGCAGTTCTTC. The V gene is TRBV11-2, the J gene TRBJ2-1; D is unclear. Germline-derived CDR1 and CDR2 are SGHAT and FQNNGV. V was pared by 1 base and J by 10 bases, with 8 bases between. The CDR3 is made up of 12 amino acids. Variable domain in full (rest from reference TRBV11-2 and TRBJ2-1): EAGVAQSPRYKIIEKRQSVAFWCNPISGHATLYWYQQILGQGPKLLIQFQNNGVVDDSQLPKDRFSAERLKGVDSTLKIQPAKLEDSAVYLCASSLGPREQFFGPGTRLTVL.

This clonotype was picked up a small number of times. The gene calls are TRBV12-3 or TRBV12-4 and TRBJ1-1; the match to TRBD1 covers 9 bases. The CDR3 is 13 residues long. Trimming cost V 11 bases and J 6 bases; bases outside gene matches: 10. CDR3 DNA: TGTGCCGTACGACAGGGGGTCGTCCCTGAAGCTTTCTTT. It translates to CAVRQGVVPEAFF.

This clonotype has only a few counts. The chain employs TRBV3-1 and TRBJ2-3; weak D call: TRBD1 (5 bases). The length of the CDR3 is 15 residues. The ends were cut back, 0 bases at V and 4 bases at J, with 11 bases in the middle. Looked up from germline, CDR1 is LGHDT and CDR2 is YNNKEL (reference sequence). The DNA for the CDR3 is TGTGCCAGCAGCCAAGAGTCTAGGGGATCAGATACGCAGTATTTT. Amino acid sequence: CASSQESRGSDTQYF.

This clonotype came up many times. The chain links TRBV4-1 to TRBJ1-1; D ambiguous. Trimming shortened V by 0 bases and J by 11 bases, and 13 bases separated the two germline ends. Germline loops: CDR1 MGHRA, CDR2 YSYEKL. CDR3 size: 13 residues. The CDR3 spells CASSQDQWSWAFF. DNA for the CDR3: TGCGCCAGCAGCCAAGATCAGTGGAGCTGGGCTTTCTTT.

There are many counts of this clonotype. The J gene is TRBJ2-1, the V gene TRBV12-3 or TRBV12-4; D is uncertain. CDR3 length: 14 residues. Trimming took 3 bases from V and 7 from J, leaving 13 bases between them. The chain's CDR3 is CASSFGGPGNEQFF. The CDR3 DNA sequence: TGTGCCAGCAGTTTCGGCGGACCCGGGAATGAGCAGTTCTTC.

In regard to this clonotype: A clone one base away is much larger, so this may be a read error. The chain is built from TRBV12-5 and TRBJ1-1; no clear D gene. Germline CDR1 reads LGHNT; CDR2 reads FRNRAP. This CDR3 is 14 amino acids long. V was pared by 0 bases and J by 1 base, with 6 bases between. For the CDR3, the DNA is TGTGCTAGTGGTTTGGTACGTTGGAACACTGAAGCTTTCTTT. Translation gives CASGLVRWNTEAFF.

This clonotype appeared many times. The chain links TRBV12-3 or TRBV12-4 to TRBJ1-2; 9 nucleotides align to TRBD1. This CDR3 comprises 15 residues. J gave up 6 bases and V 7 bases, and 12 bases lay outside the gene matches. The CDR3 DNA reads TGTGCCAGCACCGGTATCCCCGGGACAGGGAATGGCTACACCTTC. Protein sequence: CASTGIPGTGNGYTF.

This clonotype was found many times. This chain uses TRBV5-1 with TRBJ2-3, with D perhaps matching TRBD1 or TRBD2 (5 bases each). The CDR3 has 15 amino acids. Germline V CDR1 and CDR2: SGHRS, YFSETQ. The V and J ends lost 3 bases and 0 bases respectively, with 11 bases between them. The CDR3 coding sequence is TGCGCCAGCAGCTCGGGACGGCCGAGCACAGATACGCAGTATTTT. Translating it yields CASSSGRPSTDTQYF.

The chain uses TRBV24-1 and TRBJ2-1, with D hard to call. Germline values: CDR1 KGHDR, CDR2 SFDVKD. The CDR3 is 15 residues long. Trimming shortened V by 2 bases and J by 0 bases, and 7 bases separated the two germline ends. CDR3 protein: CATSDWSSSYNEQFF. The CDR3 DNA follows: TGTGCCACCAGTGATTGGTCTAGCTCCTACAATGAGCAGTTCTTC.

This clonotype was counted between two and nine times. One end of the junction fails to match germline, which may point to a read error. The chain couples TRBV12-3 or TRBV12-4 to TRBJ2-3; 7 nucleotides agree with TRBD2. The CDR3 is made up of 11 amino acids. CDR3 sequence reads: CASSPGWGGYF. In DNA, the CDR3 is TGTGCCAGCAGCCCGGGGTGGGGGGGGTACTTT.

This clonotype occurred a few times. The chain carries TRBV7-9 and TRBJ1-6; D gene uncertain. Trimming cost V 4 bases and J 10 bases, with 14 bases left between them. The CDR3 contains 14 residues. Germline CDR1 reads SEHNR; CDR2 reads FQNEAQ (reference sequence). In nucleotides, the CDR3 is TGTGCCAGCAGCTCAATCCGCAGGCCCTCACCCCTCCACTTT. This sequence encodes CASSSIRRPSPLHF. Based on the CDR3 plus reference TRBV7-9 and TRBJ1-6, the full variable domain is DTGVSQNPRHKITKRGQNVTFRCDPISEHNRLYWYRQTLGQGPEFLTYFQNEAQLEKSRLLSDRFSAERPKGSFSTLEIQRTEQGDSAMYLCASSSIRRPSPLHFGNGTRLTVT.

This clonotype was seen a few times. This sequence joins TRBV5-1 and TRBJ2-7; TRBD1 or TRBD2 may be the D gene (5 bases each). Trimming stripped 3 bases from V and 7 bases from J, with 14 bases between. CDR3 length equals 13 residues. CDR1 is SGHRS, CDR2 YFSETQ, per germline. The CDR3 loop reads CASSSSGAGEQYF. The CDR3 region has the DNA TGCGCCAGCAGCTCATCCGGGGCCGGGGAGCAGTACTTC.

This chain uses TRBV6-1 with TRBJ1-1, with 7 bases that match TRBD1. CDR1 MNHNS and CDR2 SASEGT come from the germline V gene. With 9 bases clipped from V and 8 bases from J, the junction kept 9 bases outside the gene matches. The CDR3 covers 12 residues. CDR3: CASARGPREAFF. CDR3 nucleotides: TGTGCCAGTGCTAGGGGGCCGAGGGAAGCTTTCTTT.

The V and J genes are TRBV2 and TRBJ2-5, with D possibly matching TRBD2 (6 bases). The V gene lost 0 bases and the J gene lost 3 bases, with 11 bases spanning the gap. Germline V lookup: CDR1 SNHLY, CDR2 FYNNEI. The CDR3 loop spans 15 amino acids. The CDR3 coding sequence is TGTGCCAGCAGTGAAGCCGCGCGGGGAAAAGAGACCCAGTACTTC. This sequence encodes CASSEAARGKETQYF.

This chain connects TRBV20-1 to TRBJ2-7; TRBD2 aligns across 8 bases. CDR3 length: 12 residues. Trimming cost V 5 bases and J 5 bases; bases outside gene matches: 5. In germline, CDR1 is DFQATT, CDR2 SNEGSKA (reference sequence). The CDR3 DNA follows: TGCAGTGCTGCTAGCGGGTCCCACGAGCAGTACTTC. This gives the protein CSAASGSHEQYF.

The chain employs TRBV28 and TRBJ2-3, with 7 bases identical to TRBD2. This CDR3 is 18 amino acids long. Losses at the gene ends were 5 bases for V and 1 base for J; bases not matched to a gene: 15. Germline CDR1 and CDR2: MDHEN and SYDVKM. The CDR3 DNA sequence: TGTGCCAGCAGTGTAAGCGGGGTTGGCCCTTCTCGCACAGATACGCAGTATTTT. Translation: CASSVSGVGPSRTDTQYF.

At least ten counts were recorded for this clonotype. The V and J genes are TRBV29-1 and TRBJ1-2; D unresolved. The CDR3 covers 14 residues. Germline V CDR1 and CDR2: SQVTM, ANQGSEA. The V end lost 4 bases, the J end lost 8 bases, and 20 bases lay between the germline ends. DNA for the CDR3: TGCAGCGTTGTGCCCTCAGTTGGGGTAAAAGGCTACACCTTC. As protein: CSVVPSVGVKGYTF.

This clonotype was recorded many times. J is TRBJ2-1 and V is TRBV6-2 or TRBV6-3; 10 bases agree with TRBD2. Trimming took 2 bases from V and 7 from J; bases not matched to a gene: 8. Germline CDR1 and CDR2: MNHEY and SVGEGT. The CDR3 sequence is 16 residues long. The CDR3 bases are TGTGCCAGCAGTTACCCGACTAGCGGGCCGAGGAATGAGCAGTTCTTC. Its translation: CASSYPTSGPRNEQFF.

This clonotype was counted only a few times. This sequence joins TRBV20-1 and TRBJ2-3, with TRBD2 matching over 12 bases. In germline, CDR1 is DFQATT, CDR2 SNEGSKA (reference sequence). J was trimmed by 8 bases and V by 0 bases; bases with no gene match: 6. CDR3 length: 15 residues. Here the CDR3 DNA reads TGCAGTGCTAGAGATTTGACTAGCGGGAGTCCTACGCAGTATTTT. It encodes CSARDLTSGSPTQYF.

This clonotype showed up many times. This chain's CDR3 is CSARDIAASYNSPLHF. In DNA, the CDR3 is TGCAGTGCTAGAGATATAGCAGCCTCCTATAATTCACCCCTCCACTTT. This rearrangement joins TRBV20-1 to TRBJ1-6, with unresolved D. CDR1 is DFQATT, CDR2 SNEGSKA, per germline (reference sequence). Trimming took off 0 bases at V and 0 bases at J, with 9 bases between the two ends. The CDR3 length is 16 residues.

V gene TRBV10-3 combines with J gene TRBJ2-5; 10 positions agree with TRBD1. This CDR3 spans 14 amino acids. Trimming removed 8 bases from V and 7 bases from J; junction bases left unmatched: 10. Germline CDR1 and CDR2: ENHRY and SYGVKD. CDR3 nucleotide sequence: TGTGCCATCGCCCCGGGGACAGGGGTGGGGACCCAGTACTTC. Translating it yields CAIAPGTGVGTQYF.

This clonotype occurred a few times. The chain combines TRBV7-8 with TRBJ2-3; 11 bases fit TRBD2. The CDR3 has 16 amino acids. V dropped 3 bases and J dropped 1; count of bases not matched to a gene: 3. Germline CDR1 and CDR2: SGHVS and FQNEAQ. The chain's CDR3 is CASSFLGLAGTDTQYF. The CDR3 nucleotides are TGTGCCAGCAGCTTCCTGGGACTAGCGGGCACAGATACGCAGTATTTT.

The chain links TRBV9 to TRBJ1-1; D is possibly TRBD1 (5 bases). This CDR3 has 17 amino acids. V gave up 0 bases and J gave up 10 bases, with 25 bases separating them. CDR1 and CDR2 from the germline V gene are SGDLS and YYNGEE. CDR3 coding DNA: TGTGCCAGCAGCGTAGCCCCCGTTTTTCGGGACGCCGGGCGAGCTTTCTTT. Protein sequence: CASSVAPVFRDAGRAFF.

This clonotype was seen repeatedly, ten times or more. The genes are TRBV20-1 and TRBJ1-1; no clear D. Per germline, CDR1 DFQATT and CDR2 SNEGSKA (reference sequence). CDR3 length: 12 amino acids. The V end was cut by 1 base, the J end by 11 bases, with 14 bases between. This CDR3 reads CSARATGLAAFF. The DNA for the CDR3 is TGCAGTGCTAGAGCTACGGGCCTTGCGGCTTTCTTT.

Only a few counts were recorded for this clonotype. V is TRBV20-1 and J is TRBJ1-3; the D is unclear. The length of the CDR3 is 14 residues. Germline CDR1 reads DFQATT; CDR2 reads SNEGSKA (reference sequence). The V end was cut by 2 bases, the J end by 0 bases, with 8 bases between. The CDR3 is CSARSLHSGNTIYF. CDR3 nucleotides: TGCAGTGCTAGAAGCTTACACTCTGGAAACACCATATATTTT.

This clonotype was counted between two and nine times. This chain joins TRBV24-1 and TRBJ1-1; 9 bases line up with TRBD1. V trimming: 9 bases; J trimming: 0 bases; junction bases outside the gene matches: 4. The CDR3 consists of 14 residues. Germline-derived CDR1 and CDR2 are KGHDR and SFDVKD. CDR3: CATRDRVMNTEAFF. The CDR3 DNA reads TGTGCCACCCGGGACAGGGTCATGAACACTGAAGCTTTCTTT.

V gene TRBV19 combines with J gene TRBJ2-1, with D maybe TRBD2 (6 bases). V was pared by 5 bases and J by 10 bases, with 18 bases between. The CDR3 runs to 14 residues. Per the germline V gene, CDR1 is LNHDA and CDR2 is SQIVND (reference sequence). The CDR3 DNA is TGTGCCAGTAGTGGGGGAACCGGGGCGGGAGAGCAGTTCTTC. Translating gives CASSGGTGAGEQFF.

Only a few counts were recorded for this clonotype. The chain couples TRBV20-1 to TRBJ2-1; D not certain. The CDR3 length is 13 residues. Trimming removed 3 bases from V and 5 bases from J, with 11 bases in between. Germline V lookup: CDR1 DFQATT, CDR2 SNEGSKA (reference sequence). The CDR3 region is CSASTAFHNEQFF. Written as DNA, the CDR3 is TGCAGTGCTAGTACAGCATTTCACAATGAGCAGTTCTTC.